The source of this T cell receptor beta chain is a study of blood T cells in healthy people across ages. A sample-barcoded 5' primer and a J-beta primer mix were used in a second PCR of roughly 6 to 11 cycles. TCRdb redid the calling of the 5' RACE reads with MiXCR, one entry per CDR3 protein. The data hold fewer than 750,000 distinct CDR3 sequences, with about 50% observed a single time. Per germline, CDR1 SEHNR and CDR2 FQNEAQ (reference sequence). There are 14 residues in the CDR3. The trim removed 5 bases at V and 5 bases at J, leaving 5 bases unmatched. The receptor was derived from a woman older than 75 in good health. Specimen: blood. The chain is built from TRBV7-9 and TRBJ2-1; 8 nucleotides match TRBD1. The chain's CDR3 is CASSPQGADNEQFF. CDR3 bases: TGTGCCAGCAGCCCTCAGGGGGCGGACAATGAGCAGTTCTTC.